This T cell receptor (beta chain) was profiled in a study of cytomegalovirus exposure and HLA in healthy donors. CDR3 length equals 16 residues. The J segment lost 3 bases and the V segment lost 4 bases, leaving 9 bases of the junction unmatched. From germline, CDR1 is SGHNT and CDR2 YYREEE (reference sequence). Study-wide points: The study recorded about 150 TCR beta chains that were cytomegalovirus-associated. Most TCR sequences showed up rarely, but some public TCRs showed up in many donors. Specificity of a few CMV-associated chains for CMV antigens was verified in vitro.

Separate from the roughly 720-subject first cohort was the approximately 130-subject validation cohort, to which the donors belonged. Concerning this clone: Antigen unknown.

Produced via immunoSEQ multiplex PCR; TCRdb's table is partial and in-frame only. Here the sample spans about 180,000 clones, around 87% being singletons. The receptor was derived from a woman aged 30 to 39 in good health and CMV-seronegative. The sample taken for sequencing was PBMCs. The chain links TRBV5-4 to TRBJ2-7; 11 bases fit TRBD2. This chain's CDR3 is CASSEPGLAVDYEQYF. Written as DNA, the CDR3 is TGTGCCAGCAGCGAGCCGGGACTAGCGGTCGACTACGAGCAGTACTTC.